Each of the 12 T cell receptor beta chains below was sequenced from the same sample in a study of blood T cells in healthy people across ages. Combining a sample-barcoded 5' primer with a J-beta primer mix, a second PCR ran for 7 to 11 cycles. Each CDR3 protein gets one entry after TCRdb re-called the 5' RACE reads with MiXCR. Of around 1,100,000 distinct CDR3 sequences in the sample, roughly two fifths were seen once. Material: blood. These receptors were obtained from a man aged 18-30 years in good health.

The V and J genes are TRBV7-8 and TRBJ2-7; 7 nucleotides line up with TRBD1. Germline CDR1 is SGHVS and CDR2 is FQNEAQ. CDR3 size: 16 residues. Trimming removed 0 bases from V and 1 base from J; junction bases left unmatched: 6. CDR3 sequence reads: CASSLAGTVSSYEQYF. DNA for the CDR3: TGTGCCAGCAGCTTAGCCGGGACAGTCTCATCCTACGAGCAGTACTTC.

This clonotype appeared a few times. The genes are TRBV6-5 and TRBJ2-7; 9 positions agree with TRBD1. J was trimmed by 3 bases and V by 7 bases; bases with no gene match: 4. Germline values: CDR1 MNHEY, CDR2 SVGAGI. This CDR3 spans 13 amino acids. CDR3 amino acids: CASTADRGYEQYF. The CDR3 nucleotides read TGTGCCAGCACAGCGGACAGGGGCTACGAGCAGTACTTC.

The sample holds a few counts of this clonotype. V gene TRBV27 combines with J gene TRBJ2-4, with D unclear. Germline V gene lookup returns CDR1 MNHEY and CDR2 SMNVEV (reference sequence). The CDR3 totals 14 residues. The V end was cut by 2 bases, the J end by 0 bases, with 5 bases between. The CDR3 here is CASSLQAAKNIQYF. In nucleotides, the CDR3 is TGTGCCAGCAGTTTACAAGCAGCCAAAAACATTCAGTACTTC.

As regards this clonotype: The junction and the germline gene differ at one end; a read error may be behind it. This rearrangement joins TRBV28 to TRBJ2-5, with unresolved D. This CDR3 spans 14 amino acids. CDR1 MDHEN and CDR2 SYDVKM come from the germline V gene. CDR3 in amino acids: CASSLADPQGTQYF. The CDR3 bases are TGTGCCAGCAGTCTTGCGGACCCGCAAGGGACCCAGTACTTC.

CDR3 coding DNA: TGTGCCAGCAGCTTAGATACGTGGGGTTACGCTGAAGCTTTCTTT. Protein product: CASSLDTWGYAEAFF. J is TRBJ1-1 and V is TRBV7-8; D call uncertain. This CDR3 is 15 amino acids long. Germline values: CDR1 SGHVS, CDR2 FQNEAQ. The V end lost 1 base, the J end lost 6 bases, and 15 bases lay between the germline ends. The whole variable domain, remainder taken from reference TRBV7-8 and TRBJ1-1, is GAGVSQSPRYKVAKRGQDVALRCDPISGHVSLFWYQQALGQGPEFLTYFQNEAQLDKSGLPSDRFFAERPEGSVSTLKIQRTQQEDSAVYLCASSLDTWGYAEAFFGQGTRLTVV.

The genes are TRBV25-1 and TRBJ2-1; D possibly matches TRBD1 or TRBD2 (6 bases each). The CDR3 spans 14 residues. Trimming shortened V by 5 bases and J by 5 bases, and 13 bases separated the two germline ends. Germline V gene lookup returns CDR1 MGHDK and CDR2 SYGVNS. DNA of the CDR3: TGTGCCAGCAGTCATGGCGGGGACAACAATGAGCAGTTCTTC. This encodes CASSHGGDNNEQFF.

This clonotype appeared many times. CDR3 nucleotide sequence: TGTGCCAGCAGCTTGGGAGACAGGGTAGGAGATACGCAGTATTTT. Its translation is CASSLGDRVGDTQYF. The chain joins TRBV5-5 to TRBJ2-3; TRBD1 agrees at 7 bases. The CDR3 consists of 15 residues. V was clipped by 0 bases and J by 5 bases; unmatched bases: 6. The germline V gene encodes CDR1 SGHKS and CDR2 YYEKEE (reference sequence).

The chain links TRBV6-5 to TRBJ2-7; D is uncertain. Trimming removed 5 bases at V and 5 bases at J, with 13 bases between. The length of the CDR3 is 13 residues. CDR1 is MNHEY and CDR2 is SVGAGI in the germline V gene. Here the CDR3 reads CASSPHPVHEQYF. The CDR3 DNA is TGTGCCAGCAGTCCCCACCCGGTCCACGAGCAGTACTTC.

The V call is TRBV7-2, the J call TRBJ1-1, with 8 bases fitting TRBD1. This CDR3 spans 14 amino acids. The J segment lost 6 bases and the V segment lost 6 bases, leaving 9 bases of the junction unmatched. Germline assignment: CDR1 SGHTA and CDR2 FQGNSA. This CDR3 is CASSQYRGRAEAFF. Written as DNA, the CDR3 is TGTGCCAGCAGTCAATACAGGGGGAGGGCTGAAGCTTTCTTT. The entire variable domain, with the rest obtained from reference TRBV7-2 and TRBJ1-1, is as follows: GAGVSQSPSNKVTEKGKDVELRCDPISGHTALYWYRQSLGQGLEFLIYFQGNSAPDKSGLPSDRFSAERTGGSVSTLTIQRTQQEDSAVYLCASSQYRGRAEAFFGQGTRLTVV.

This clonotype was seen many times. The V and J genes are TRBV4-3 and TRBJ2-7, with a possible D match to TRBD1 (5 bases). Looked up from germline, CDR1 is LGHNA and CDR2 is YSLEER. V dropped 4 bases and J dropped 1 base, with 14 bases sitting between them. CDR3 size: 15 residues. The CDR3 bases are TGCGCCAGCAGCCGTATATTGGACACATCCTACGAGCAGTACTTC. Protein: CASSRILDTSYEQYF.

DNA for the CDR3: TGTGCCAGCAGCACACCGGGAACTCACGGCTACACCTTC. It yields the protein CASSTPGTHGYTF. The rearrangement uses TRBV7-8 and TRBJ1-2; D gene uncertain. The V gene's germline CDR1 is SGHVS and CDR2 FQNEAQ. The germline V and J ends were trimmed by 5 bases and 8 bases, with 15 bases remaining between them. The CDR3 length is 13 residues.

V usage is TRBV19 and J usage is TRBJ1-2; 7 nucleotides match TRBD1. The CDR3 has 15 amino acids. The V and J ends lost 6 bases and 4 bases, in that order; junction bases with no gene match: 11. Germline V gives CDR1 LNHDA, CDR2 SQIVND (reference sequence). The CDR3 reads CASSARTGLVYGYTF. CDR3 nucleotides: TGTGCCAGTAGCGCCCGGACAGGACTCGTCTATGGCTACACCTTC.